This passage covers 5 T cell receptor beta chains from one sample sequenced in a study of blood T cell repertoires in COVID-19. TCRdb's table, derived via immunoSEQ multiplex PCR, lists solely in-frame clones and lacks some. In the table there are 300,000 to 350,000 clones, about 88% of which are singletons. Specimen: PBMCs or T cells enriched from blood (not recorded which). All receptors come from a woman in her 30s who had been exposed to COVID-19.

The gene calls are TRBV6-5 and TRBJ1-2, with D possibly matching TRBD1 (6 bases). The CDR3 is 14 amino acids. The V and J ends lost 6 bases and 0 bases respectively, with 11 bases between them. Germline CDR1 MNHEY, CDR2 SVGAGI. CDR3 region: CASRGTSPNYGYTF. CDR3 DNA sequence: TGTGCCAGCAGAGGGACAAGTCCTAACTATGGCTACACCTTC.

This clone came up a few times. V is TRBV7-9 and J is TRBJ2-7; TRBD2 matches at 7 bases. This CDR3 has 15 residues. Germline V gene lookup returns CDR1 SEHNR and CDR2 FQNEAQ (reference sequence). The junction had 5 bases not matched to a gene; V was cut back by 3 bases and J by 0 bases. The CDR3 reads CASSFSLAASYEQYF. The CDR3 nucleotides are TGTGCCAGCAGCTTTTCTCTAGCGGCCTCCTACGAGCAGTACTTC.

This chain joins TRBV11-1 and TRBJ1-1; D call uncertain. The CDR3 extends over 13 amino acids. Germline CDR1 reads SGHAT; CDR2 reads FQDESV (reference sequence). Trimming left V 3 bases short and J 3 bases short, with 8 bases between. For the CDR3, the DNA is TGTGCCAGCAGCTTTGCTGAGGACACTGAAGCTTTCTTT. It yields the protein CASSFAEDTEAFF.

The DNA for the CDR3 is TGTGCCAGCAGCCATTCAGGGGGCCAGCAGCCCCAGCATTTT. This sequence encodes CASSHSGGQQPQHF. The gene calls are TRBV3-1 (or the pseudogene TRBV3-2) and TRBJ1-5; 8 bases fit TRBD1. The CDR3 consists of 14 residues. The germline CDR1 and CDR2 sequences are LGHDT and YNNKEL (reference sequence). Unmatched junction bases numbered 5, after V lost 3 bases and J lost 7 bases.

This clone appeared a few times. This chain's CDR3 is CASSSGGGGSYEQYF. Written as DNA, the CDR3 is TGTGCCAGCAGCTCAGGAGGGGGGGGCTCCTACGAGCAGTACTTC. This rearrangement joins TRBV11-2 to TRBJ2-7, with a possible D match to TRBD2 (7 bases). Germline values: CDR1 SGHAT, CDR2 FQNNGV. This CDR3 contains 15 residues. Trimming left V 4 bases short and J 0 bases short, with 13 bases between.